Reported below is one T cell receptor beta chain. Method: immunoSEQ multiplex PCR; TCRdb's copy keeps in-frame clones and lacks some. The sample has some 150,000 clones; about 90% are singletons. After removal of 6 bases from V and 2 bases from J, the junction contained 3 bases not matched to a gene. Germline V gene sequence: CDR1 MNHEY, CDR2 SVGAGI. The CDR3 loop spans 13 amino acids. This record comes from a study of control samples from healthy donors and cancer patients. The rearrangement links TRBV6-5 to TRBJ1-2; 7 nucleotides match TRBD1. This clonotype was obtained from a man aged 18 to 30 in good health. The sample comprised blood. Written as DNA, the CDR3 is TGTGCCAGCAGGGAGACAGGGAACTATGGCTACACCTTC. Its protein is CASRETGNYGYTF.